This T cell receptor (beta chain) was sequenced during a study of shared clonotypes between healthy human individuals. This CDR3 comprises 21 residues. Germline values: CDR1 LGHNA, CDR2 YSLEER. With 0 bases clipped from V and 6 bases from J, the junction kept 25 bases outside the gene matches. The run depth of the assay was deep. The repertoire was sequenced with immunoSEQ multiplex PCR; TCRdb's copy has only in-frame clones and lacks some. The data hold over a million clones, with roughly 97% observed a single time. Notes on the study in general: All-four-donor shared clonotypes had higher generation probabilities than non-shared clonotypes did.

On this clone itself: Antigen: not known.

This TCR derives from a man aged 25-45 years in good health. Material: naive CD4+ T cells sorted from blood. Documented subset: CD45RA+ positively selected. This chain links TRBV4-3 with TRBJ2-7, with 8 bases that match TRBD1. The chain's CDR3 is CASSQDLSRTGNSWFPLEQYF. The CDR3 nucleotides are TGCGCCAGCAGCCAAGATTTGAGTAGGACAGGGAATAGTTGGTTCCCTCTCGAGCAGTACTTC.